The next 29 T cell receptor beta chains were all read from a single sample in a study of OX40 agonist ivuxolimab in advanced cancers. The repertoire was sequenced with immunoSEQ multiplex PCR; TCRdb's copy has only in-frame clones and lacks some. Among around 69,000 clones listed, roughly nine tenths were seen once. The sequenced sample was CD4+ or CD8+ T cells sorted from blood, obtained in a trial of the OX40 agonist ivuxolimab. The receptors derive from an adult with an advanced solid tumor such as melanoma, head and neck, liver or kidney cancer.

V and J are TRBV5-1 and TRBJ1-3; D not resolved. Trimming stripped 0 bases from V and 1 base from J, with 5 bases between. The length of the CDR3 is 14 residues. The germline gives CDR1 SGHRS, CDR2 YFSETQ. The DNA for the CDR3 is TGCGCCAGCAGCTTGGGAGAGTCTGGAAACACCATATATTTT. Residues: CASSLGESGNTIYF.

The rearrangement links TRBV18 to TRBJ1-1; D is ambiguous. With 3 bases removed from V and 0 bases from J, the gap between germline ends came to 11 bases. Germline lookup yields CDR1 KGHSH and CDR2 LQKENI. The length of the CDR3 is 15 residues. The CDR3 nucleotides are TGTGCCAGCTCACCCGTCGTTACAGTGAACACTGAAGCTTTCTTT. Amino acids: CASSPVVTVNTEAFF.

The table lists this clone with a count of one. The CDR3 loop is CASSYIYGYTF. The DNA of the CDR3 is TGTGCCAGCAGCTACATCTATGGCTACACCTTC. The V and J genes are TRBV5-8 and TRBJ1-2, with D unclear. Trimming removed 3 bases at V and 4 bases at J, with 4 bases between. The CDR3 runs to 11 residues. Germline values: CDR1 SGHTS, CDR2 YDEGEE.

The CDR3 DNA sequence: TGTGCCAGCAGCGGGACGGAGGGGGCAGATACGCAGTATTTT. It encodes CASSGTEGADTQYF. V is TRBV9 and J is TRBJ2-3; D is tentatively TRBD1 or TRBD2 (6 bases each). Trimming took 3 bases from V and 4 from J, leaving 12 bases between them. This CDR3 has 14 amino acids. Germline V lookup: CDR1 SGDLS, CDR2 YYNGEE. The full variable domain, in which reference TRBV9 and TRBJ2-3 provide the parts outside the CDR3, is DSGVTQTPKHLITATGQRVTLRCSPRSGDLSVYWYQQSLDQGLQFLIQYYNGEERAKGNILERFSAQQFPDLHSELNLSSLELGDSALYFCASSGTEGADTQYFGPGTRLTVL.

The rearrangement uses TRBV11-2 and TRBJ2-4; TRBD2 might be the D (6 bases). The CDR3 covers 14 residues. Germline CDR1 and CDR2: SGHAT and FQNNGV. The germline V and J ends were trimmed by 3 bases and 4 bases, with 10 bases remaining between them. The CDR3 coding sequence is TGTGCCAGCAGCTTTAGCGGCCAAAAAAACATTCAGTACTTC. Protein product: CASSFSGQKNIQYF.

The V call is TRBV7-2, the J call TRBJ2-3, with 13 nucleotides matching TRBD2. Germline trimming cut 5 bases from V and 4 bases from J; bases unmatched to any gene: 9. There are 17 residues in the CDR3. From germline, CDR1 is SGHTA and CDR2 FQGNSA. The CDR3 loop is CASSPLRTSGRSDTQYF. The CDR3 nucleotides are TGTGCCAGCAGCCCCCTTCGGACTAGCGGGAGATCAGATACGCAGTATTTT.

The chain links TRBV29-1 to TRBJ2-2; 9 positions match TRBD1. The germline V gene encodes CDR1 SQVTM and CDR2 ANQGSEA. Trimming at V came to 7 bases and at J to 6 bases, leaving 12 bases not matched to a gene. This CDR3 comprises 15 residues. CDR3 sequence (DNA): TGCAGCGCCGACAAAGGGACAGGGAGGTCCGGGGAGCTGTTTTTT. Translation gives CSADKGTGRSGELFF.

This clone was seen only once. The chain combines TRBV2 with TRBJ2-3; D gene uncertain. V was shortened by 10 bases and J by 0 bases, with 8 bases between the two germline ends. The CDR3 covers 12 residues. CDR1 is SNHLY, CDR2 FYNNEI, per germline. The CDR3 region is CATKTSTDTQYF. CDR3 DNA sequence: TGTGCCACCAAAACAAGCACAGATACGCAGTATTTT.

This clone was counted between two and nine times. The chain employs TRBV7-8 and TRBJ1-2; D is unresolved. The ends were cut back, 5 bases at V and 3 bases at J, with 13 bases in the middle. This CDR3 has 14 residues. Germline loops: CDR1 SGHVS, CDR2 FQNEAQ. CDR3 residues: CASSPTDGDYGYTF. CDR3 bases: TGTGCCAGCAGCCCCACGGACGGGGACTATGGCTACACCTTC. Looking up the rest from reference TRBV7-8 and TRBJ1-2 gives the full variable domain: GAGVSQSPRYKVAKRGQDVALRCDPISGHVSLFWYQQALGQGPEFLTYFQNEAQLDKSGLPSDRFFAERPEGSVSTLKIQRTQQEDSAVYLCASSPTDGDYGYTFGSGTRLTVV.

V usage is TRBV27 and J usage is TRBJ2-7; TRBD2 matches at 11 bases. From germline, CDR1 is MNHEY and CDR2 SMNVEV (reference sequence). The CDR3 totals 14 residues. Trimming at V came to 6 bases and at J to 5 bases, leaving 6 bases not matched to a gene. The chain's CDR3 is CASSLLAGDNEQYF. The CDR3 DNA reads TGTGCCAGCAGCCTACTAGCGGGAGATAACGAGCAGTACTTC.

The chain employs TRBV7-2 and TRBJ2-1; 8 positions agree with TRBD2. The V and J ends lost 5 bases and 9 bases, in that order; junction bases with no gene match: 12. CDR1 and CDR2 from the germline V gene are SGHTA and FQGNSA. This CDR3 spans 15 amino acids. The CDR3 loop reads CASSRRSGGPGEQFF. The CDR3 DNA follows: TGTGCCAGCAGCCGCCGGTCGGGAGGGCCGGGTGAGCAGTTCTTC.

The J gene is TRBJ2-7, the V gene TRBV7-3; TRBD2 matches at 7 bases. Germline trimming cut 5 bases from V and 2 bases from J; bases unmatched to any gene: 6. The CDR3 totals 14 residues. Germline V lookup: CDR1 SGHTA, CDR2 FQGTGA. The DNA for the CDR3 is TGTGCCAGCAGCGCCCGGGACTACCCCTACGAGCAGTACTTC. Its protein is CASSARDYPYEQYF.

J is TRBJ2-7 and V is TRBV6-1; maybe TRBD2 (5 bases). The CDR3 totals 13 residues. V lost 7 bases to trimming and J lost 2 bases, with 12 bases between them. Germline CDR1 MNHNS, CDR2 SASEGT. The CDR3 reads CASTKTGTYEQYF. The CDR3 nucleotides read TGTGCCAGCACAAAGACGGGAACCTACGAGCAGTACTTC.

The rearrangement joins TRBV6-6 to TRBJ1-2; 7 bases are a match to TRBD1. V shed 2 bases, J shed 4 bases, and the junction held 4 bases outside the gene matches. The CDR3 extends over 14 amino acids. Germline loops: CDR1 MNHNY, CDR2 SVGAGI (reference sequence). CDR3 residues: CASSYRGGSYGYTF. The CDR3 bases are TGTGCCAGCAGTTACCGAGGGGGCAGCTATGGCTACACCTTC.

This clone was detected only a few times. This chain joins TRBV4-3 and TRBJ1-2; 12 nucleotides agree with TRBD1. The V gene end was trimmed by 3 bases and the J gene end by 6 bases; junction bases not matched to a gene: 2. The length of the CDR3 is 14 residues. CDR1 and CDR2 (germline): LGHNA, YSLEER. CDR3 in amino acids: CASSQGDRGHGYTF. The CDR3 coding sequence is TGCGCCAGCAGCCAGGGGGACAGGGGGCATGGCTACACCTTC.

The chain is built from TRBV25-1 and TRBJ2-1; 7 bases are shared with TRBD1. The ends lost 8 bases at V and 6 bases at J; junction bases unmatched: 4. CDR1 and CDR2 from the germline V gene are MGHDK and SYGVNS. The CDR3 runs 12 residues. The DNA for the CDR3 is TGTGCCAGCGGGGGACAGCCCAATGAGCAGTTCTTC. Amino acids: CASGGQPNEQFF. Based on the CDR3 plus reference TRBV25-1 and TRBJ2-1, the full variable domain is EADIYQTPRYLVIGTGKKITLECSQTMGHDKMYWYQQDPGMELHLIHYSYGVNSTEKGDLSSESTVSRIRTEHFPLTLESARPSHTSQYLCASGGQPNEQFFGPGTRLTVL.

This clone came up a few times. The rearrangement joins TRBV11-3 to TRBJ2-3; TRBD2 matches 14 bases. The CDR3 consists of 16 residues. The germline gives CDR1 SGHNT, CDR2 YENEEA. J lost 4 bases, V lost 5 bases, and 5 bases had no gene match. This chain's CDR3 is CASSQGTSGSADTQYF. The CDR3 DNA sequence: TGTGCCAGCAGCCAGGGGACTAGCGGGAGTGCAGATACGCAGTATTTT.

A single count supports this clone. This sequence joins TRBV5-8 and TRBJ1-3, with no clear D. In germline, CDR1 is SGHTS, CDR2 YDEGEE. V gave up 4 bases and J gave up 2 bases, with 10 bases separating them. This CDR3 comprises 14 residues. The CDR3, as DNA: TGTGCCAGCAGCAATCTGGGGACTGGAAACACCATATATTTT. Translating gives CASSNLGTGNTIYF.

This clone was counted once. The chain links TRBV6-6 to TRBJ2-1, with TRBD2 matching over 12 bases. The V and J ends lost 6 bases and 9 bases, in that order; junction bases with no gene match: 9. The CDR3 spans 15 residues. From germline, CDR1 is MNHNY and CDR2 SVGAGI (reference sequence). DNA of the CDR3: TGTGCCAGCAGAGGCACTAGCGGGAGGACCGGTGAGCAGTTCTTC. This gives the protein CASRGTSGRTGEQFF.

This clone was counted a few times. The chain is built from TRBV7-2 and TRBJ1-4; unclear D gene. This CDR3 has 14 amino acids. V was pared by 6 bases and J by 3 bases, with 11 bases between. CDR1 is SGHTA, CDR2 FQGNSA, per germline. CDR3 nucleotide sequence: TGTGCCAGCAGACGCTTGGCGTCTAATGAAAAACTGTTTTTT. The encoded protein is CASRRLASNEKLFF.

The V call is TRBV27, the J call TRBJ2-7, with TRBD2 matching 10 bases. V gave up 5 bases and J gave up 4 bases; unmatched junction bases: 11. CDR1 and CDR2 from the germline V gene are MNHEY and SMNVEV (reference sequence). The CDR3 totals 16 residues. In DNA form, the CDR3 reads TGTGCCAGCAGTACACCTAGCGGGAGCGGGACTTACGAGCAGTACTTC. Translated, it gives CASSTPSGSGTYEQYF.

The rearrangement links TRBV19 to TRBJ2-6; no reliable D call. Per germline, CDR1 LNHDA and CDR2 SQIVND (reference sequence). CDR3 size: 14 residues. V was pared by 7 bases and J by 0 bases, with 7 bases between. Written as DNA, the CDR3 is TGTGCCAGTACCACCAACTCTGGGGCCAACGTCCTGACTTTC. Translating it yields CASTTNSGANVLTF.

The chain employs TRBV28 and TRBJ2-7; D could derive from TRBD1 or TRBD2 (5 bases each). Trimming cost V 7 bases and J 2 bases, with 15 bases left between them. CDR1 is MDHEN and CDR2 is SYDVKM in the germline V gene. There are 14 residues in the CDR3. The CDR3: CASISGPPPYEQYF. Here the CDR3 DNA reads TGTGCCAGCATATCGGGACCTCCTCCCTACGAGCAGTACTTC. Together with reference TRBV28 and TRBJ2-7, the CDR3 gives the full variable domain: DVKVTQSSRYLVKRTGEKVFLECVQDMDHENMFWYRQDPGLGLRLIYFSYDVKMKEKGDIPEGYSVSREKKERFSLILESASTNQTSMYLCASISGPPPYEQYFGPGTRLTVT.

As to this clone: An end of the junction differs from the germline gene, which may be a read error. This chain links TRBV13 with TRBJ1-1, with D tentatively TRBD1 (5 bases). Germline V gene sequence: CDR1 PRHDT, CDR2 FYEKMQ (reference sequence). This CDR3 is built from 18 residues. In DNA form, the CDR3 reads TGTGCCAGCAGCTTAGTCCAGGGCAGGGTCAGTATGAACGCTGAAGCTTTCTTT. As protein: CASSLVQGRVSMNAEAFF.

The rearrangement links TRBV27 to TRBJ2-7; no firm D call. Trimming took off 6 bases at V and 0 bases at J, with 6 bases between the two ends. This CDR3 comprises 12 residues. Looked up from germline, CDR1 is MNHEY and CDR2 is SMNVEV (reference sequence). The CDR3 protein is CASSPPSYEQYF. The CDR3 region has the DNA TGTGCCAGCAGCCCCCCCTCCTACGAGCAGTACTTC.

This rearrangement joins TRBV29-1 to TRBJ2-1; TRBD2 aligns across 11 bases. The CDR3 runs to 13 residues. With V trimmed by 6 bases and J by 6 bases, 4 bases remained unmatched. Germline values: CDR1 SQVTM, CDR2 ANQGSEA. CDR3 nucleotides: TGCAGCGTACTAGCGGGAGTAGGCAATGAGCAGTTCTTC. It translates to CSVLAGVGNEQFF.

The chain employs TRBV7-2 and TRBJ2-5; D gene unclear. Trimming removed 2 bases from V and 3 bases from J, with 4 bases in between. The CDR3 has 12 residues. Germline CDR1 is SGHTA and CDR2 is FQGNSA. CDR3 DNA sequence: TGTGCCAGCAGCTTAATCGAAGAGACCCAGTACTTC. It translates to CASSLIEETQYF.

This chain joins TRBV27 and TRBJ2-5, with 7 bases matching TRBD1. The CDR3 extends over 14 amino acids. CDR1 MNHEY and CDR2 SMNVEV come from the germline V gene (reference sequence). With V trimmed by 4 bases and J by 5 bases, 7 bases remained unmatched. DNA for the CDR3: TGTGCCAGCAGTTCCGGACAGGTGGGGGAGACCCAGTACTTC. This encodes CASSSGQVGETQYF.

The rearrangement links TRBV2 to TRBJ2-3; D may be TRBD1 or TRBD2 (5 bases each). The CDR3 length is 14 residues. CDR1 is SNHLY and CDR2 is FYNNEI in the germline V gene. V was cut by 3 bases and J by 5 bases, with 12 bases left in between. The CDR3 region has the DNA TGTGCCAGCAGTGAGGGGACCGGTCGAGATACGCAGTATTTT. It encodes CASSEGTGRDTQYF.